This T cell receptor (beta chain) is from a study of OX40 agonist ivuxolimab in advanced cancers. Overall study: Patients received ivuxolimab, an agonistic anti-OX40 (CD134) antibody. Cohort: about 80% men, mean age about 60, aged roughly 23 to 79.

CDR1 and CDR2 (germline): KGHSH, LQKENI. The V and J ends lost 2 bases and 6 bases respectively, with 10 bases between them. This CDR3 is 13 amino acids long. Method: immunoSEQ multiplex PCR; TCRdb's copy keeps in-frame clones and lacks some. The table records roughly 50,000 clones, around 84% of them present only once. About this clone: Its specificity is not known.

Notes on the study in general: At doses 0.1 to 3.0 mg/kg, CD4+ and CD8+ clones expanded.

This sample comprised CD4+ or CD8+ T cells sorted from blood, obtained in a trial of the OX40 agonist ivuxolimab. The chain links TRBV18 to TRBJ1-1; D not certain. The clonotype originates from an adult with an advanced solid tumor such as melanoma, head and neck, liver or kidney cancer. This CDR3 reads CASSPGLVPEAFF. The DNA of the CDR3 is TGTGCCAGCTCACCAGGGCTCGTCCCTGAAGCTTTCTTT. The whole variable domain, remainder taken from reference TRBV18 and TRBJ1-1, is NAGVMQNPRHLVRRRGQEARLRCSPMKGHSHVYWYRQLPEEGLKFMVYLQKENIIDESGMPKERFSAEFPKEGPSILRIQQVVRGDSAAYFCASSPGLVPEAFFGQGTRLTVV.